These 16 T cell receptor beta chains share one sample of origin, sequenced in a study of blood T cell repertoires in COVID-19. Measured with immunoSEQ multiplex PCR; TCRdb has only the in-frame clones, and not every one. The table shows about 90,000 clones, with approximately 80% occurring only once. Sequenced: peripheral blood. All receptors derive from a woman aged 70-85 years with acute or convalescent COVID-19.

The rearrangement joins TRBV29-1 to TRBJ2-1; 10 positions agree with TRBD2. The CDR3 spans 15 residues. Germline-derived CDR1 and CDR2 are SQVTM and ANQGSEA. The V and J ends lost 5 bases and 4 bases, in that order; junction bases with no gene match: 8. As DNA, the CDR3 is TGCAGCGTTCGGTCTAGCGGGAGTGGGTACAATGAGCAGTTCTTC. It is translated as CSVRSSGSGYNEQFF.

This chain uses TRBV28 with TRBJ2-7; TRBD2 is a possible D gene (6 bases). Trimming took 8 bases from V and 1 from J, leaving 15 bases between them. The germline V gene encodes CDR1 MDHEN and CDR2 SYDVKM. There are 14 residues in the CDR3. CDR3 sequence: CASVVAGRSYEQYF. CDR3 in DNA: TGTGCCAGCGTGGTCGCAGGGAGGTCCTACGAGCAGTACTTC.

This chain uses TRBV5-1 with TRBJ2-2; D possibly corresponds to TRBD1 (6 bases). CDR3 length: 14 amino acids. Between the trimmed V and J ends, which lost 4 bases and 4 bases, there was a span of 11 bases. The germline V gene has CDR1 SGHRS and CDR2 YFSETQ. In nucleotides, the CDR3 is TGCGCCAGCAGCAGCGCAGGGGTCACCGGGGAGCTGTTTTTT. Translated, it gives CASSSAGVTGELFF.

This chain links TRBV30 with TRBJ1-4; the D gene is possibly TRBD1 (5 bases). V lost 5 bases to trimming and J lost 4 bases, with 14 bases between them. Germline loops: CDR1 GTSNPN, CDR2 SVGIG (reference sequence). The CDR3 loop spans 14 amino acids. This CDR3 is CAWAGVGFNEKLFF. CDR3 sequence (DNA): TGTGCCTGGGCGGGGGTAGGGTTTAATGAAAAACTGTTTTTT.

The rearrangement uses TRBV10-3 and TRBJ1-2; no definite D call. V dropped 6 bases and J dropped 0 bases, with 14 bases sitting between them. The CDR3 contains 15 residues. The V gene's germline CDR1 is ENHRY and CDR2 SYGVKD. As DNA, the CDR3 is TGTGCCATCAGCCCCTCAGGCAATGCTAACTATGGCTACACCTTC. It specifies CAISPSGNANYGYTF.

The rearrangement links TRBV2 to TRBJ1-5; 8 bases align to TRBD1. Germline V gives CDR1 SNHLY, CDR2 FYNNEI. The CDR3 has 15 residues. The junction had 5 bases not matched to a gene; V was cut back by 7 bases and J by 0 bases. CDR3 amino acids: CASTWGTGSNQPQHF. CDR3 in DNA: TGTGCCAGCACCTGGGGGACAGGTAGCAATCAGCCCCAGCATTTT.

V is TRBV2 and J is TRBJ1-4, with D possibly being TRBD1 (5 bases). Trimming cost V 5 bases and J 6 bases, with 10 bases left between them. Germline values: CDR1 SNHLY, CDR2 FYNNEI. CDR3 size: 13 residues. CDR3 amino acids: CASSKPGDEKLFF. The CDR3 DNA reads TGTGCCAGCAGTAAACCGGGGGATGAAAAACTGTTTTTT.

This chain joins TRBV2 and TRBJ1-2, with TRBD1 matching 8 bases. V lost 7 bases and J lost 6; bases outside the gene matches: 10. Germline CDR1 is SNHLY and CDR2 is FYNNEI. The CDR3 totals 14 residues. The CDR3 sequence is CASKSDRERDGYTF. CDR3 DNA sequence: TGTGCCAGCAAATCGGACAGGGAACGGGATGGCTACACCTTC.

The chain joins TRBV13 to TRBJ2-1; a possible D gene is TRBD1 (6 bases). Per germline, CDR1 PRHDT and CDR2 FYEKMQ (reference sequence). The CDR3 has 15 amino acids. V lost 5 bases, J lost 2 bases, and 13 bases lay in between. Here the CDR3 DNA reads TGTGCCAGCAGCCCAAGGGGGATACCCTACAATGAGCAGTTCTTC. It specifies CASSPRGIPYNEQFF.

The gene calls are TRBV5-4 and TRBJ1-1; perhaps TRBD1 as D (5 bases). The CDR3 is 14 amino acids. V was pared by 2 bases and J by 0 bases, with 8 bases between. From germline, CDR1 is SGHNT and CDR2 YYREEE (reference sequence). Written as DNA, the CDR3 is TGTGCCAGCAGCTTTGGGGGGGTGAACACTGAAGCTTTCTTT. Amino acid sequence: CASSFGGVNTEAFF.

This rearrangement joins TRBV27 to TRBJ2-7, with TRBD2 matching 14 bases. Germline-derived CDR1 and CDR2 are MNHEY and SMNVEV (reference sequence). Losses at the gene ends were 2 bases for V and 7 bases for J; bases not matched to a gene: 7. This CDR3 contains 16 residues. Here the CDR3 DNA reads TGTGCCAGCAGTTTAAGTCGACTAGCGGGGGGGATTGAGCAGTACTTC. Its translation is CASSLSRLAGGIEQYF.

This clone was seen once. The same CDR3 can be traced to other DNA sequences in this sample. The chain combines TRBV5-1 with TRBJ1-2, with unresolved D. CDR3 length: 14 residues. Trimming removed 0 bases at V and 6 bases at J, with 12 bases between. Germline loops: CDR1 SGHRS, CDR2 YFSETQ. This CDR3 is CASSLGPGGDGYTF. Here the CDR3 DNA reads TGCGCCAGCAGCTTGGGTCCGGGAGGTGATGGCTACACCTTC.

The rearrangement joins TRBV6-2 or TRBV6-3 to TRBJ2-2, with unresolved D. The V gene lost 5 bases and the J gene lost 2 bases, with 15 bases spanning the gap. Germline lookup yields CDR1 MNHEY and CDR2 SVGEGT. CDR3 size: 16 residues. The CDR3 reads CASSKPGSANTGELFF. CDR3 nucleotide sequence: TGTGCCAGCAGTAAACCAGGTTCCGCAAACACCGGGGAGCTGTTTTTT.

The CDR3 region has the DNA TGTGCCAGCAGCTCCGGGACAGGGGTTTTCCAAGAGACCCAGTACTTC. It encodes CASSSGTGVFQETQYF. This chain uses TRBV7-9 with TRBJ2-5, with 10 nucleotides matching TRBD1. After removal of 4 bases from V and 1 base from J, the junction contained 6 bases not matched to a gene. Germline V gene lookup returns CDR1 SEHNR and CDR2 FQNEAQ (reference sequence). The CDR3 runs to 16 residues.

This clone was picked up a small number of times. The rearrangement links TRBV2 to TRBJ2-3; D may be TRBD2 (6 bases). The CDR3 loop spans 16 amino acids. V dropped 5 bases and J dropped 2 bases, with 17 bases sitting between them. CDR1 is SNHLY and CDR2 is FYNNEI in the germline V gene. As DNA, the CDR3 is TGTGCCAGCAGTCCCGGGGGAGCGGGCAACACAGATACGCAGTATTTT. Translating it yields CASSPGGAGNTDTQYF.

The V and J genes are TRBV28 and TRBJ2-7; D is perhaps TRBD2 (5 bases). The germline CDR1 and CDR2 sequences are MDHEN and SYDVKM. Between the trimmed V and J ends, which lost 6 bases and 5 bases, there was a span of 8 bases. CDR3 size: 11 residues. The CDR3 protein is CASSPGNEQYF. CDR3 DNA: TGTGCCAGCAGCCCCGGGAACGAGCAGTACTTC. Full variable domain (rest looked up from reference TRBV28 and TRBJ2-7): DVKVTQSSRYLVKRTGEKVFLECVQDMDHENMFWYRQDPGLGLRLIYFSYDVKMKEKGDIPEGYSVSREKKERFSLILESASTNQTSMYLCASSPGNEQYFGPGTRLTVT.